The 8 T cell receptor beta chains below come from one sample, sequenced in a study of blood T cell repertoires in COVID-19. Measured with immunoSEQ multiplex PCR; TCRdb has only the in-frame clones, and not every one. The profile shows some 190,000 clones, around 86% of them singletons. Specimen: PBMCs or T cells enriched from blood (not recorded which). These receptors were collected from a woman in her thirties or forties in a cohort exposed to, infected with or recovered from COVID-19 (not recorded which).

V usage is TRBV15 and J usage is TRBJ2-2; a possible D gene is TRBD1 (5 bases). Trimming took off 1 base at V and 1 base at J, with 7 bases between the two ends. This CDR3 has 15 amino acids. Germline CDR1 and CDR2: LNHNV and YYDKDF (reference sequence). The CDR3 DNA sequence: TGTGCCACCAGCAGAGGGGGCGGGAACACCGGGGAGCTGTTTTTT. This gives the protein CATSRGGGNTGELFF. The variable domain in full, with the rest retrieved from reference TRBV15 and TRBJ2-2, is DAMVIQNPRYQVTQFGKPVTLSCSQTLNHNVMYWYQQKSSQAPKLLFHYYDKDFNNEADTPDNFQSRRPNTSFCFLDIRSPGLGDTAMYLCATSRGGGNTGELFFGEGSRLTVL.

The gene calls are TRBV7-9 and TRBJ1-4; 7 nucleotides match TRBD1. Germline V gives CDR1 SEHNR, CDR2 FQNEAQ (reference sequence). J gave up 4 bases and V 5 bases, and 4 bases lay outside the gene matches. The CDR3 spans 14 residues. Here the CDR3 DNA reads TGTGCCAGCAGCCCGACAGGGATTAATGAAAAACTGTTTTTT. Its translation is CASSPTGINEKLFF.

This chain uses TRBV7-9 with TRBJ1-5; 7 positions agree with TRBD1. This CDR3 comprises 12 residues. Per germline, CDR1 SEHNR and CDR2 FQNEAQ (reference sequence). Trimming at V came to 5 bases and at J to 8 bases, leaving 3 bases not matched to a gene. The CDR3 DNA reads as TGTGCCAGCAGCATAGACAGGGAGCCCCAGCATTTT. As protein: CASSIDREPQHF.

The chain employs TRBV7-9 and TRBJ1-3, with 7 positions matching TRBD1. This CDR3 spans 15 amino acids. Germline V lookup: CDR1 SEHNR, CDR2 FQNEAQ (reference sequence). The V and J ends lost 6 bases and 5 bases, in that order; junction bases with no gene match: 10. The DNA for the CDR3 is TGTGCCAGCAGTTTCCCCGGGACAGCAAGAAACACCATATATTTT. Amino acid sequence: CASSFPGTARNTIYF.

The rearrangement uses TRBV11-2 and TRBJ1-3, with unresolved D. CDR3 length: 11 amino acids. V was clipped by 11 bases and J by 2 bases, with 7 bases between them. Germline CDR1 reads SGHAT; CDR2 reads FQNNGV. The CDR3 reads CAGRAGNTIYF. The CDR3 nucleotides are TGTGCCGGGCGGGCTGGAAACACCATATATTTT.

This chain connects TRBV3-1 (or the pseudogene TRBV3-2) to TRBJ2-7, with TRBD1 identical over 10 bases. V lost 4 bases and J lost 5; bases outside the gene matches: 8. Germline V lookup: CDR1 LGHDT, CDR2 YNNKEL (reference sequence). The CDR3 sequence is 15 residues long. CDR3 nucleotide sequence: TGTGCCAGCAGCCCTCGACAGGGGGCGCCGGACGAGCAGTACTTC. It is translated as CASSPRQGAPDEQYF.

The rearrangement links TRBV6-2 or TRBV6-3 to TRBJ1-5; D uncertain. Trimming took 2 bases from V and 5 from J, leaving 22 bases between them. CDR3 length equals 18 residues. Germline CDR1 MNHEY, CDR2 SVGEGT. CDR3 sequence: CASSYIPRSNILDQPQHF. CDR3 bases: TGTGCCAGCAGTTACATCCCGCGCTCAAATATTCTGGATCAGCCCCAGCATTTT.

The chain recombines TRBV6-5 with TRBJ1-5; D is perhaps TRBD1 (5 bases). The germline CDR1 and CDR2 sequences are MNHEY and SVGAGI. The CDR3 has 14 amino acids. Trimming removed 6 bases at V and 0 bases at J, with 9 bases between. The CDR3 region is CASRAGFSNQPQHF. Written as DNA, the CDR3 is TGTGCCAGCAGGGCAGGGTTTAGCAATCAGCCCCAGCATTTT.